This T cell receptor beta chain was obtained from a study of OX40 agonist ivuxolimab in advanced cancers. On the study more broadly: Patients undergoing dose escalation presented with hepatocellular carcinoma, melanoma, renal cell or head and neck cancer. At 65% to 85% male, the cohort had a mean age of 60 years, ranging from about 23 to 79. General observations from the study: Clonal expansion from baseline to week 6 occurred in both CD4+ and CD8+ T cells.

Germline lookup yields CDR1 SGHTA and CDR2 FQGTGA. The CDR3 totals 15 residues. The V end lost 2 bases, the J end lost 1 base, and 11 bases lay between the germline ends. Measured with immunoSEQ multiplex PCR; TCRdb has only the in-frame clones, and not every one. This table has approximately 24,000 clones, 84% appearing once. No patient had autoimmune disease or received systemic immunosuppression. About this clone itself: Its antigen remains unidentified.

The clonotype comes from an adult with an advanced solid tumor such as melanoma, head and neck, liver or kidney cancer. The chain is built from TRBV7-3 and TRBJ1-1, with D possibly TRBD1 on 5 matching bases. The sample consisted of CD4+ or CD8+ T cells sorted from blood, taken in a trial of the OX40 agonist ivuxolimab. The CDR3 reads CASSLGGTKNTEAFF. CDR3 DNA sequence: TGTGCCAGCAGCTTAGGGGGGACCAAGAACACTGAAGCTTTCTTT.